The next 21 T cell receptor beta chains were all read from a single sample in a study of cytomegalovirus exposure and HLA in healthy donors. In the PCR, 60 Vbeta and 13 Jbeta primers were used. TCRdb keeps only in-frame clones here, not all; method: immunoSEQ multiplex PCR. The data contain around 190,000 clones, around 79% of them seen just once; the ten biggest clones take up about 0.5%. Sequenced material: PBMCs. These receptors originate from a woman in her forties or fifties in good health and CMV-seronegative.

V and J are TRBV28 and TRBJ1-1; TRBD1 is a possible D gene (6 bases). The CDR3 is 15 amino acids. The V gene lost 3 bases and the J gene lost 3 bases, with 14 bases spanning the gap. Germline V CDR1 and CDR2: MDHEN, SYDVKM. CDR3 region: CASSFLVRGYTEAFF. CDR3 sequence (DNA): TGTGCCAGCAGTTTTTTAGTCAGGGGCTACACTGAAGCTTTCTTT. Full variable domain (missing parts from reference TRBV28 and TRBJ1-1): DVKVTQSSRYLVKRTGEKVFLECVQDMDHENMFWYRQDPGLGLRLIYFSYDVKMKEKGDIPEGYSVSREKKERFSLILESASTNQTSMYLCASSFLVRGYTEAFFGQGTRLTVV.

This clone appeared a few times. This chain links TRBV7-8 with TRBJ1-5, with a possible D match to TRBD1 (6 bases). The germline gives CDR1 SGHVS, CDR2 FQNEAQ. This CDR3 is 15 amino acids long. V dropped 3 bases and J dropped 6 bases, with 15 bases sitting between them. This CDR3 is CASSFYRTVGQPQHF. In nucleotides, the CDR3 is TGTGCCAGCAGCTTCTACCGGACAGTAGGTCAGCCCCAGCATTTT.

The V and J genes are TRBV28 and TRBJ1-5, with D perhaps TRBD1 (5 bases). From germline, CDR1 is MDHEN and CDR2 SYDVKM. V dropped 3 bases and J dropped 7 bases, with 13 bases sitting between them. This CDR3 comprises 14 residues. The CDR3 DNA follows: TGTGCCAGCAGTTTGGGACTCGGGTTACAGCCCCAGCATTTT. Amino acids: CASSLGLGLQPQHF.

The rearrangement links TRBV15 to TRBJ2-1, with D perhaps matching TRBD2 (6 bases). Germline CDR1 reads LNHNV; CDR2 reads YYDKDF (reference sequence). CDR3 length equals 15 residues. V lost 3 bases and J lost 4, with 13 bases in between. The CDR3 bases are TGTGCCACCAGCAGGGATGTGGGGGGATACAATGAGCAGTTCTTC. As protein: CATSRDVGGYNEQFF.

The chain joins TRBV6-5 to TRBJ2-4, with D maybe TRBD1 (6 bases). CDR1 and CDR2 (germline): MNHEY, SVGAGI. This CDR3 comprises 12 residues. Trimming took off 6 bases at V and 6 bases at J, with 9 bases between the two ends. CDR3 in amino acids: CASSPQGNIQYF. For the CDR3, the DNA is TGTGCCAGCAGCCCACAGGGAAACATTCAGTACTTC.

The chain uses TRBV6-6 and TRBJ2-5; D perhaps matches TRBD2 (5 bases). Deletions cut 0 bases from V and 0 bases from J, with 11 bases between. The CDR3 covers 16 residues. The germline V gene has CDR1 MNHNY and CDR2 SVGAGI (reference sequence). Here the CDR3 reads CASSYSTVGDQETQYF. CDR3 nucleotide sequence: TGTGCCAGCAGTTACTCGACGGTCGGGGACCAAGAGACCCAGTACTTC.

The rearrangement uses TRBV11-2 and TRBJ2-2; 11 bases fit TRBD2. This CDR3 contains 17 residues. Germline loops: CDR1 SGHAT, CDR2 FQNNGV. With V trimmed by 3 bases and J by 5 bases, 8 bases remained unmatched. CDR3 nucleotide sequence: TGTGCCAGCAGCTTCATCCTGACTAGCGGGACGACCGGGGAGCTGTTTTTT. It is translated as CASSFILTSGTTGELFF.

The chain combines TRBV29-1 with TRBJ1-1; 10 nucleotides align to TRBD1. Germline loops: CDR1 SQVTM, CDR2 ANQGSEA. With 4 bases clipped from V and 4 bases from J, the junction kept 9 bases outside the gene matches. The CDR3 is 15 amino acids. CDR3 loop: CSVAKTGGIGTEAFF. The CDR3 region has the DNA TGCAGCGTTGCGAAGACAGGGGGCATCGGCACTGAAGCTTTCTTT.

The chain uses TRBV28 and TRBJ2-3; 9 bases fit TRBD2. The CDR3 loop spans 14 amino acids. Germline V gene sequence: CDR1 MDHEN, CDR2 SYDVKM. The CDR3 DNA follows: TGTGCGGCGGGAGGGTTTCTAGAGGGAGATACGCAGTATTTT. Encoded protein: CAAGGFLEGDTQYF.

V usage is TRBV28 and J usage is TRBJ1-4; D perhaps matches TRBD1 (5 bases). Germline V gives CDR1 MDHEN, CDR2 SYDVKM. The CDR3 sequence is 15 residues long. Trimming removed 5 bases at V and 6 bases at J, with 16 bases between. CDR3 in amino acids: CASSPTGGGYEKLFF. The CDR3, as DNA: TGTGCCAGCAGTCCCACAGGTGGTGGGTATGAAAAACTGTTTTTT.

J is TRBJ1-1 and V is TRBV7-8; maybe TRBD1 (5 bases). From germline, CDR1 is SGHVS and CDR2 FQNEAQ. This CDR3 has 14 amino acids. Deletions cut 6 bases from V and 6 bases from J, with 17 bases between. In DNA, the CDR3 is TGTGCCAGCAGACCGAACAGGCGGAGACCTGAAGCTTTCTTT. As protein: CASRPNRRRPEAFF.

The chain couples TRBV5-1 to TRBJ1-1; 8 nucleotides line up with TRBD1. Germline-derived CDR1 and CDR2 are SGHRS and YFSETQ. This CDR3 has 13 residues. Unmatched junction bases numbered 7, after V lost 8 bases and J lost 4 bases. The CDR3 nucleotides read TGCGCCAGTAAAGTGGACAGGGCCACTGAAGCTTTCTTT. Amino acids: CASKVDRATEAFF.

This clone was found once. The chain joins TRBV12-5 to TRBJ2-3; 7 bases fit TRBD1. CDR3 size: 17 residues. The germline V gene encodes CDR1 LGHNT and CDR2 FRNRAP. Trimming removed 0 bases from V and 2 bases from J; junction bases left unmatched: 8. CDR3 sequence reads: CASGLVLGRGYTDTQYF. CDR3 sequence (DNA): TGTGCTAGTGGTTTGGTACTTGGCAGGGGGTACACAGATACGCAGTATTTT.

This clone was counted a single time. The chain joins TRBV29-1 to TRBJ2-5; 9 bases agree with TRBD2. The germline gives CDR1 SQVTM, CDR2 ANQGSEA. CDR3 length: 18 residues. The V gene end was trimmed by 6 bases and the J gene end by 7 bases; junction bases not matched to a gene: 24. The CDR3 reads CSVGGWNLLAGQGGTQYF. The CDR3 region has the DNA TGCAGCGTCGGGGGTTGGAACCTCCTAGCGGGGCAGGGGGGGACCCAGTACTTC.

The CDR3 is CASSPPGQTSNTEAFF. The CDR3 nucleotides are TGTGCCAGCTCACCACCGGGACAGACATCAAACACTGAAGCTTTCTTT. The V and J genes are TRBV18 and TRBJ1-1; 7 bases align to TRBD1. This CDR3 contains 16 residues. V gave up 0 bases and J gave up 2 bases; unmatched junction bases: 6. The germline CDR1 and CDR2 sequences are KGHSH and LQKENI.

This clone was recorded a few times. This sequence joins TRBV27 and TRBJ2-1, with D possibly matching TRBD2 (6 bases). From germline, CDR1 is MNHEY and CDR2 SMNVEV (reference sequence). Trimming removed 1 base at V and 8 bases at J, with 21 bases between. The CDR3 has 17 amino acids. CDR3 residues: CASSLLGDLGTSDEQFF. Here the CDR3 DNA reads TGTGCCAGCAGTTTATTGGGGGACTTGGGGACGAGCGATGAGCAGTTCTTC.

V gene TRBV29-1 combines with J gene TRBJ1-4; 10 positions agree with TRBD1. Germline CDR1 and CDR2: SQVTM and ANQGSEA. Trimming cost V 6 bases and J 2 bases; bases outside gene matches: 9. This CDR3 has 16 amino acids. The CDR3 is CSVLSRDRGTNEKLFF. The CDR3 nucleotides are TGCAGCGTCCTGTCCCGGGACAGGGGCACTAATGAAAAACTGTTTTTT.

The DNA for the CDR3 is TGTGCCAGTAGTATTTTCGGAGGGGGGGGGAATGAGCAGTTCTTC. Its protein is CASSIFGGGGNEQFF. The rearrangement links TRBV19 to TRBJ2-1, with D tentatively TRBD2 (7 bases). Looked up from germline, CDR1 is LNHDA and CDR2 is SQIVND (reference sequence). There are 15 residues in the CDR3. Trimming removed 3 bases at V and 7 bases at J, with 16 bases between.

The chain uses TRBV5-1 and TRBJ2-1, with 7 bases lining up with TRBD2. The V gene's germline CDR1 is SGHRS and CDR2 YFSETQ. This CDR3 has 16 amino acids. Trimming took 0 bases from V and 0 from J; bases not matched to a gene: 3. In DNA form, the CDR3 reads TGCGCCAGCAGCTTGGAGGCGGGAGCCTCCTACAATGAGCAGTTCTTC. This codes for CASSLEAGASYNEQFF.

The rearrangement links TRBV28 to TRBJ1-1; 7 nucleotides agree with TRBD1. Trimming took 6 bases from V and 2 from J; bases not matched to a gene: 6. This CDR3 is built from 14 residues. Germline CDR1 is MDHEN and CDR2 is SYDVKM. For the CDR3, the DNA is TGTGCCAGCAGAACACAGGGGCTTAACACTGAAGCTTTCTTT. Translation gives CASRTQGLNTEAFF.

The chain recombines TRBV7-2 with TRBJ2-1; no clear D. The CDR3 is 16 amino acids. V shed 4 bases and J shed 4 bases, with 17 bases lying between them. CDR1 and CDR2 (germline): SGHTA, FQGNSA. The CDR3 sequence: CASSSKSEQKYNEQFF. In nucleotides, the CDR3 is TGTGCCAGCAGCTCCAAGTCGGAACAGAAATACAATGAGCAGTTCTTC.